The 10 T cell receptor beta chains in this list originate from one sample, sequenced in a study of blood T cell repertoires in COVID-19. Data came from immunoSEQ multiplex PCR; TCRdb stores just in-frame clones and leaves some out. The sample contains some 27,000 clones, around 85% of which appear only once. The sequencing sample was made of peripheral blood. The source is a human donor in a cohort sampled during active COVID-19.

The DNA for the CDR3 is TGTGCCAGCAGCTTAGATCGCAGGGTCTCGGGCACCGGGGAGCTGTTTTTT. It is translated as CASSLDRRVSGTGELFF. The rearrangement joins TRBV7-9 to TRBJ2-2, with D possibly being TRBD1 (5 bases). Germline V gene data show CDR1 as SEHNR and CDR2 as FQNEAQ (reference sequence). The CDR3 spans 17 residues. Trimming took off 1 base at V and 4 bases at J, with 16 bases between the two ends.

The rearrangement links TRBV19 to TRBJ2-2, with 7 bases matching TRBD2. CDR1 and CDR2 from the germline V gene are LNHDA and SQIVND (reference sequence). J was trimmed by 4 bases and V by 6 bases; bases with no gene match: 8. The CDR3 has 15 amino acids. The CDR3 DNA sequence: TGTGCCAGTAGGGGTCGGGGGGAGGGCACCGGGGAGCTGTTTTTT. Translation: CASRGRGEGTGELFF.

The V gene is TRBV18, the J gene TRBJ2-5, with D unclear. The CDR3 length is 14 residues. Germline V gene data show CDR1 as KGHSH and CDR2 as LQKENI. Trimming took 0 bases from V and 5 from J, leaving 10 bases between them. Here the CDR3 DNA reads TGTGCCAGCTCACCACCGAGCGTCTCGGAGACCCAGTACTTC. Amino acids: CASSPPSVSETQYF.

V usage is TRBV4-3 and J usage is TRBJ2-7; 10 bases are a match to TRBD2. CDR1 LGHNA and CDR2 YSLEER come from the germline V gene. The CDR3 is made up of 16 amino acids. V shed 4 bases, J shed 2 bases, and the junction held 8 bases outside the gene matches. For the CDR3, the DNA is TGCGCCAGCAGCCCCGGACTAGCGGAGCTCCCCTACGAGCAGTACTTC. Translated, it gives CASSPGLAELPYEQYF.

This clone has a single count. This chain joins TRBV5-4 and TRBJ2-5; 8 bases align to TRBD2. V dropped 2 bases and J dropped 6; count of bases not matched to a gene: 12. The length of the CDR3 is 16 residues. The germline V gene has CDR1 SGHNT and CDR2 YYREEE (reference sequence). The CDR3 sequence: CASSLHQRGGRKTQYF. The DNA of the CDR3 is TGTGCCAGCAGCTTACACCAACGGGGGGGCCGGAAGACCCAGTACTTC.

The chain employs TRBV7-2 and TRBJ2-7; 12 positions agree with TRBD2. The germline gives CDR1 SGHTA, CDR2 FQGNSA. Germline trimming cut 5 bases from V and 4 bases from J; bases unmatched to any gene: 6. The CDR3 consists of 15 residues. Here the CDR3 DNA reads TGTGCCAGCAGCACGCTAGCGGGAGGGCAATACGAGCAGTACTTC. Translating gives CASSTLAGGQYEQYF. Combining the CDR3 with reference TRBV7-2 and TRBJ2-7 gives the whole variable domain GAGVSQSPSNKVTEKGKDVELRCDPISGHTALYWYRQSLGQGLEFLIYFQGNSAPDKSGLPSDRFSAERTGGSVSTLTIQRTQQEDSAVYLCASSTLAGGQYEQYFGPGTRLTVT.

V gene TRBV5-1 combines with J gene TRBJ2-7; TRBD1 matches at 8 bases. The ends lost 3 bases at V and 2 bases at J; junction bases unmatched: 13. The CDR3 totals 17 residues. Per the germline V gene, CDR1 is SGHRS and CDR2 is YFSETQ. Here the CDR3 DNA reads TGCGCCAGCAGCTCGGGAATAACAGGGGGACGCCCCTACGAGCAGTACTTC. The encoded protein is CASSSGITGGRPYEQYF.

The chain joins TRBV7-3 to TRBJ2-3; weak D call: TRBD2 (5 bases). Germline CDR1 reads SGHTA; CDR2 reads FQGTGA. CDR3 length: 16 residues. The ends were cut back, 5 bases at V and 5 bases at J, with 20 bases in the middle. The CDR3 nucleotides are TGTGCCAGCAGCCCCAGCGGAAGGGCCCACAGAGATACGCAGTATTTT. It encodes CASSPSGRAHRDTQYF.

V and J are TRBV3-1 (or the pseudogene TRBV3-2) and TRBJ1-1; 7 positions match TRBD1. CDR3 length equals 14 residues. The V segment lost 3 bases and the J segment 2 bases; nucleotides outside the gene matches: 3. The germline V gene has CDR1 LGHDT and CDR2 YNNKEL (reference sequence). The CDR3 is CASSQGQQNTEAFF. In DNA form, the CDR3 reads TGTGCCAGCAGCCAGGGACAGCAAAACACTGAAGCTTTCTTT.

The rearrangement uses TRBV19 and TRBJ2-1; 14 bases fit TRBD2. Germline V gene data show CDR1 as LNHDA and CDR2 as SQIVND (reference sequence). The CDR3 extends over 14 amino acids. The junction had 2 bases not matched to a gene; V was cut back by 5 bases and J by 8 bases. The CDR3 here is CASSRTSGGHEQFF. In DNA, the CDR3 is TGTGCCAGTAGTCGGACTAGCGGGGGGCATGAGCAGTTCTTC.